This T cell receptor beta chain came from a study of PD-1 blockade in classical Hodgkin lymphoma. Sequencing used immunoSEQ multiplex PCR; TCRdb keeps in-frame clones, though not all of them. The profile shows more than 40,000 clones, 55% to 70% of them singletons. The J segment lost 8 bases and the V segment lost 4 bases, leaving 17 bases of the junction unmatched. The CDR3 has 17 residues. Germline V gives CDR1 SGDLS, CDR2 YYNGEE. Time point: cycle 4 day 1 (C4D1), after 6 weeks of nivolumab. Every patient was affected by relapse after autologous stem cell transplantation, while exposure to brentuximab vedotin was not uniform. This clone was counted only a few times. Antigen specificity is unknown. Study-wide results and limits: Newly diagnosed patients reportedly trailed healthy donors in baseline TCR diversity. Significantly greater TCR diversity emerged by C4D1 in CD4+ cells but not CD8+ cells.

V gene TRBV9 combines with J gene TRBJ2-3; TRBD2 matches at 9 bases. The TCR originated in a human donor with classical Hodgkin lymphoma. The source was peripheral blood mononuclear cells (PBMCs), collected before the fourth cycle of nivolumab. In DNA form, the CDR3 reads TGTGCCAGCAGCCCCCTCGGGGTAGCGGGGGTAATAGGTACGCAGTATTTT. This translates into CASSPLGVAGVIGTQYF.